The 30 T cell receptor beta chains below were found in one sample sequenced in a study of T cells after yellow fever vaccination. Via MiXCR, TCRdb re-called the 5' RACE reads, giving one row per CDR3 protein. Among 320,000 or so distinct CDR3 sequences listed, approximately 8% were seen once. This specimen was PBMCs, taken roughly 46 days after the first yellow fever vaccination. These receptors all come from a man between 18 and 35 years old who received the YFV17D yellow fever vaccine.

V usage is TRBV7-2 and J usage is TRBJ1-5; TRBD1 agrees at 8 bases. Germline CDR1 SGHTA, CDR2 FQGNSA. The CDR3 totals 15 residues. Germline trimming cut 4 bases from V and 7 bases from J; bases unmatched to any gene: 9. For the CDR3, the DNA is TGTGCCAGCAGCTCTCGGACAGGGTTCGTCCAGCCCCAGCATTTT. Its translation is CASSSRTGFVQPQHF.

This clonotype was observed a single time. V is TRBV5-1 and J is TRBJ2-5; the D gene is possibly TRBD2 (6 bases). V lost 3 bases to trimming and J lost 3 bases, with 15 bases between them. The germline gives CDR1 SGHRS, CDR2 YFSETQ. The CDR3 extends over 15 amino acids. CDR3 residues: CASSSRDFTKETQYF. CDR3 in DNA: TGCGCCAGCAGCTCCCGGGACTTCACCAAAGAGACCCAGTACTTC. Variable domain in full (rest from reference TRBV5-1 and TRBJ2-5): KAGVTQTPRYLIKTRGQQVTLSCSPISGHRSVSWYQQTPGQGLQFLFEYFSETQRNKGNFPGRFSGRQFSNSRSEMNVSTLELGDSALYLCASSSRDFTKETQYFGPGTRLLVL.

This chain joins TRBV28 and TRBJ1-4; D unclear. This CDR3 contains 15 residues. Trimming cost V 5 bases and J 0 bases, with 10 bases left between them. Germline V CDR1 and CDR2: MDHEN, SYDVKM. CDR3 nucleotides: TGTGCCAGCAGTCCCTGGGCCGCAACTAATGAAAAACTGTTTTTT. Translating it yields CASSPWAATNEKLFF.

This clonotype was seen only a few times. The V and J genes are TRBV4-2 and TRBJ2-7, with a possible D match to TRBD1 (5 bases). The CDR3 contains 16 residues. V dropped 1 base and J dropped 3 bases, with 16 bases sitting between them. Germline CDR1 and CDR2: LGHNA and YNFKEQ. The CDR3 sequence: CASSQVGQGSGYEQYF. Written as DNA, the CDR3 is TGTGCCAGCAGCCAAGTCGGGCAGGGTTCAGGCTACGAGCAGTACTTC.

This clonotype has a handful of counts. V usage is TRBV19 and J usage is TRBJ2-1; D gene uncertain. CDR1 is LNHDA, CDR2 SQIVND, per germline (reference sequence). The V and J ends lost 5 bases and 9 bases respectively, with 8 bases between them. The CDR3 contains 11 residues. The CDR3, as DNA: TGTGCCAGTAGTCGTACATCTGAGCAGTTCTTC. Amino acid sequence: CASSRTSEQFF.

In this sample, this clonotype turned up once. In nucleotides, the CDR3 is TGCGCCAGCAGTCACCCGACAGGAGCCTACGAGCAGTACGTC. Amino acid sequence: CASSHPTGAYEQYV. This rearrangement joins TRBV23-1 to TRBJ2-7; a possible D gene is TRBD1 (6 bases). TRBV23-1 is recorded as an ORF, its role being uncertain. The CDR3 totals 14 residues. The V end lost 3 bases, the J end lost 2 bases, and 11 bases lay between the germline ends.

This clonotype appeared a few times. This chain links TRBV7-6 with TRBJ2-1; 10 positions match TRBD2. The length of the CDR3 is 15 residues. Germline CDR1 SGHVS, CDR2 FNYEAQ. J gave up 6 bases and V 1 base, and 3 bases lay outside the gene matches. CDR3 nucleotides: TGTGCCAGCAGCTTAGGGGGACTAGCGTCCAATGAGCAGTTCTTC. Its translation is CASSLGGLASNEQFF.

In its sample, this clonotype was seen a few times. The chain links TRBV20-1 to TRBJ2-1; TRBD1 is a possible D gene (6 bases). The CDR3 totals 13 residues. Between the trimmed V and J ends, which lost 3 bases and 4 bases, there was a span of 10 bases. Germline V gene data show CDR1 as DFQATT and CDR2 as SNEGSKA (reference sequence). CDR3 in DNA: TGCAGTGCTAGTTACAGGGATTACAATGAGCAGTTCTTC. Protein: CSASYRDYNEQFF.

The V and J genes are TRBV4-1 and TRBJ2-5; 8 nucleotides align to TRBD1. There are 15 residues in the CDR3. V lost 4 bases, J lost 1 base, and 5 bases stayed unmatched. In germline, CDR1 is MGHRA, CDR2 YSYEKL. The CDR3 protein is CASSLADRVQETQYF. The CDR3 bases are TGCGCCAGCAGCCTCGCGGACAGGGTCCAAGAGACCCAGTACTTC.

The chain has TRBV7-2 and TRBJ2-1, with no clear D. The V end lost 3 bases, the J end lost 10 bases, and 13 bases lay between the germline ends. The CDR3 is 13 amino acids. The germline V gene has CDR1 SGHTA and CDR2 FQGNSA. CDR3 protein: CASSFTVLEEQFF. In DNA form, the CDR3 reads TGTGCCAGCAGCTTTACAGTATTGGAGGAGCAGTTCTTC.

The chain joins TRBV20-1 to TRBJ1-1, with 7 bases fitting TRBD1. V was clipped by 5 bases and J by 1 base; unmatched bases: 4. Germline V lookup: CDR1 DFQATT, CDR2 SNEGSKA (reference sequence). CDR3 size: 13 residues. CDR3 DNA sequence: TGCAGTGCTGACAGGGTTCGGAACACTGAAGCTTTCTTT. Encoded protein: CSADRVRNTEAFF.

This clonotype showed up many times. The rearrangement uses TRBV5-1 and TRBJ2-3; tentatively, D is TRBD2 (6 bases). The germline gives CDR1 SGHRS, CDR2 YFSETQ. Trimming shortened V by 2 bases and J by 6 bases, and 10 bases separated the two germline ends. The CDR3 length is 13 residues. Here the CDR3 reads CASSLGTLDTQYF. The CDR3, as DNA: TGCGCCAGCAGCTTAGGGACTCTCGATACGCAGTATTTT.

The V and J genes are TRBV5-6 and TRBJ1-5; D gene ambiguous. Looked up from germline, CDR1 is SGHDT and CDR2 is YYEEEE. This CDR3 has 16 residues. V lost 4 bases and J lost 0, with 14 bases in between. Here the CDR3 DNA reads TGTGCCAGCAGCCTCCACATCCGCGGTAGCAATCAGCCCCAGCATTTT. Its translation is CASSLHIRGSNQPQHF.

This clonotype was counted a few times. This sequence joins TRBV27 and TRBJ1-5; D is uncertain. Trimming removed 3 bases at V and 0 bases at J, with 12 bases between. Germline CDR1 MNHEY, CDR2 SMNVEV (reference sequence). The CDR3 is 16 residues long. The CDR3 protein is CASSFTVEGSNQPQHF. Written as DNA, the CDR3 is TGTGCCAGCAGTTTCACCGTTGAGGGTAGCAATCAGCCCCAGCATTTT.

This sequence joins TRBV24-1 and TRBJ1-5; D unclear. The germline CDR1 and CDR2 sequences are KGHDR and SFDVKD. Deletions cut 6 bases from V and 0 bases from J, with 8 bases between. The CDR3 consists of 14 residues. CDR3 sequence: CATSPSYSNQPQHF. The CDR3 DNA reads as TGTGCCACCAGTCCGTCGTATAGCAATCAGCCCCAGCATTTT.

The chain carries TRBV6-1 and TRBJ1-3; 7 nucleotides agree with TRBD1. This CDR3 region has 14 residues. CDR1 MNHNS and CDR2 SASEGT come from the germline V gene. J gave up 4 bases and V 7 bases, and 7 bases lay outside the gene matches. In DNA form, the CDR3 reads TGTGCCAGCATGCAGGGGGTCTCAGGAAACACCATATATTTT. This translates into CASMQGVSGNTIYF.

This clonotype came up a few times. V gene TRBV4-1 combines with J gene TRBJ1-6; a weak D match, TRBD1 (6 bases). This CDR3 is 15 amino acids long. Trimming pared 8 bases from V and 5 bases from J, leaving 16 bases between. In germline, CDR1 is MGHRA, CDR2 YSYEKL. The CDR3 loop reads CASRRNRDHNSPLHF. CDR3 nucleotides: TGCGCCAGCCGCCGAAACAGGGACCATAATTCACCCCTCCACTTT.

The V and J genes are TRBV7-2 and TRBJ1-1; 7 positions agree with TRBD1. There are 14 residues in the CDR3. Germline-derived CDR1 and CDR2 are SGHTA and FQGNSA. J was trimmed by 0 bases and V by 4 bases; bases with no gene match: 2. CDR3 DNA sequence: TGTGCCAGCAGCTGGGGACAGTTGAACACTGAAGCTTTCTTT. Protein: CASSWGQLNTEAFF.

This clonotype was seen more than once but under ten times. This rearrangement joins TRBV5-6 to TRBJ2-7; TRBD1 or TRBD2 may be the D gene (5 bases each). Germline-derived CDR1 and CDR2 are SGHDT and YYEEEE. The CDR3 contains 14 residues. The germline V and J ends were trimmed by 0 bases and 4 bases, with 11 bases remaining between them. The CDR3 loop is CASSLAGDGYEQYF. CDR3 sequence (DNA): TGTGCCAGCAGCTTGGCCGGGGACGGTTACGAGCAGTACTTC. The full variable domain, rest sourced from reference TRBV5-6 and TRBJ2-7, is DAGVTQSPTHLIKTRGQQVTLRCSPKSGHDTVSWYQQALGQGPQFIFQYYEEEERQRGNFPDRFSGHQFPNYSSELNVNALLLGDSALYLCASSLAGDGYEQYFGPGTRLTVT.

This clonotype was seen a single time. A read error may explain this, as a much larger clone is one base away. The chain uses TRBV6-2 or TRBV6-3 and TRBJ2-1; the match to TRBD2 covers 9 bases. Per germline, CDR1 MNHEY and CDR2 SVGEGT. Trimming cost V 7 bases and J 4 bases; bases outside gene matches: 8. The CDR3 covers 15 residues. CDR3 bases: TGTGCCAGCACCTTACGAGCGGGGGGATACAATGAGCAGTTCTTC. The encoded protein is CASTLRAGGYNEQFF.

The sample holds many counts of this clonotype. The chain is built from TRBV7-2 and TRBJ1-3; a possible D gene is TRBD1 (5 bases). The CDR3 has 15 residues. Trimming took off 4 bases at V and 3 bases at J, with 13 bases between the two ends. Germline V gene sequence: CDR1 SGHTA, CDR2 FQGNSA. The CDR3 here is CASSSDGGGGNTIYF. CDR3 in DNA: TGTGCCAGCAGCTCAGATGGGGGTGGTGGAAACACCATATATTTT.

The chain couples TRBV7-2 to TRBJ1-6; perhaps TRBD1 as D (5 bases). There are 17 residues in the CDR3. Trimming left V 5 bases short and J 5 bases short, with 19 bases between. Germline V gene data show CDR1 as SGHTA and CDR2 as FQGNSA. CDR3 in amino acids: CASSNGGGRIDNSPLHF. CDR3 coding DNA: TGTGCCAGCAGCAACGGCGGGGGAAGGATCGATAATTCACCCCTCCACTTT. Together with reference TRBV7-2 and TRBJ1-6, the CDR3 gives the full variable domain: GAGVSQSPSNKVTEKGKDVELRCDPISGHTALYWYRQSLGQGLEFLIYFQGNSAPDKSGLPSDRFSAERTGGSVSTLTIQRTQQEDSAVYLCASSNGGGRIDNSPLHFGNGTRLTVT.

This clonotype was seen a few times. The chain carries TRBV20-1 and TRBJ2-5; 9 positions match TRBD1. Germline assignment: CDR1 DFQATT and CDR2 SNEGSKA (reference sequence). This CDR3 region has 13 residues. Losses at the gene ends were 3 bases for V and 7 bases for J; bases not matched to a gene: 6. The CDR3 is CSARGQGEATQYF. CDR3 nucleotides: TGCAGTGCTAGGGGACAGGGTGAGGCGACCCAGTACTTC.

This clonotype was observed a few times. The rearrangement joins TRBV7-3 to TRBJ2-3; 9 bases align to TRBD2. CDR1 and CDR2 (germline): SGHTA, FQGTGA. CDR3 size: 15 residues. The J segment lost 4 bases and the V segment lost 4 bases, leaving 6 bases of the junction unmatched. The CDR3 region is CASSSLAGEPDTQYF. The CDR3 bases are TGTGCCAGCAGCTCCTTAGCGGGGGAGCCAGATACGCAGTATTTT.

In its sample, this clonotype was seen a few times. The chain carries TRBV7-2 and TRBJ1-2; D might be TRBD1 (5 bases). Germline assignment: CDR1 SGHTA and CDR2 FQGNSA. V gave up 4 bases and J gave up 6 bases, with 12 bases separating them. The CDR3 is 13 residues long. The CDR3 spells CASSSFGADGYTF. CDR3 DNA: TGTGCCAGCAGCTCTTTTGGGGCGGATGGCTACACCTTC.

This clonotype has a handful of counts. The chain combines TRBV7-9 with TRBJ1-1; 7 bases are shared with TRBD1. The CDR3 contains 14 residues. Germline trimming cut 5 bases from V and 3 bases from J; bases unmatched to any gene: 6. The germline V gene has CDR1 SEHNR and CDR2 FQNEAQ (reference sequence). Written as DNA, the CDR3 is TGTGCCAGCAGCCCAACAGACAGGGACACTGAAGCTTTCTTT. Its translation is CASSPTDRDTEAFF. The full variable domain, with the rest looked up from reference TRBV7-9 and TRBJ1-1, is DTGVSQNPRHKITKRGQNVTFRCDPISEHNRLYWYRQTLGQGPEFLTYFQNEAQLEKSRLLSDRFSAERPKGSFSTLEIQRTEQGDSAMYLCASSPTDRDTEAFFGQGTRLTVV.

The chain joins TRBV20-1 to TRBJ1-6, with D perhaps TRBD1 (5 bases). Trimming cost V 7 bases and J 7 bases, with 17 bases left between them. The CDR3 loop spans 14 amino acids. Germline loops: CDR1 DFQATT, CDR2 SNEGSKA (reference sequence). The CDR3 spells CSGGRALRNSPLHF. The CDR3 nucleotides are TGCAGTGGTGGCAGGGCCCTGCGGAATTCACCCCTCCACTTT.

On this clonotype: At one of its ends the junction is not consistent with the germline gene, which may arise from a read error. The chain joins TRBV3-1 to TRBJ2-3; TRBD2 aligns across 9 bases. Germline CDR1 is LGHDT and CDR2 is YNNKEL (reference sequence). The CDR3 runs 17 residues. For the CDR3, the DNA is TGTACCAGCAGCCGACCACCCAGCGGGGGGTTTCGAGATACGCAGTATTTT. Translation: CTSSRPPSGGFRDTQYF.

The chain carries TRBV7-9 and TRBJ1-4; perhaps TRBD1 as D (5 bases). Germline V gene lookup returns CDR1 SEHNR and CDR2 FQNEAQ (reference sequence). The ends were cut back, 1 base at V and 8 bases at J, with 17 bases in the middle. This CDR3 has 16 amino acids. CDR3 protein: CASSLGPSGTEEKLFF. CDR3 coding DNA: TGTGCCAGCAGCTTAGGGCCTTCCGGGACGGAAGAAAAACTGTTTTTT.

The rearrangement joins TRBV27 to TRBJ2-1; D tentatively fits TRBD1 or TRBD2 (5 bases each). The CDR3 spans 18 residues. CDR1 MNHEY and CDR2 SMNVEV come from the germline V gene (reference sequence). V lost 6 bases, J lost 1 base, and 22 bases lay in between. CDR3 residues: CASSSQAFGTDSYNEQFF. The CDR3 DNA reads TGTGCCAGCAGCTCGCAAGCGTTCGGGACGGATTCCTACAATGAGCAGTTCTTC.